This T cell receptor (beta chain) appears in the sequencing data of a study of CD8 T cells in ankylosing spondylitis. Study-wide results and limits: Disease-linked clones proved CD8+ and comparatively uncommon in peripheral blood. Characteristic, it appeared, of ankylosing spondylitis blood was a TCR beta motif of about eight highly homologous variants. Earlier reports found some motif variants in synovial fluid and blood in reactive arthritis.

Quantitative barcoded 5'-RACE was used to prepare TCR beta libraries. TCRdb re-analysed the 5' RACE reads in MiXCR, keeping a single row per CDR3 protein. Here the sample spans about 360,000 distinct CDR3 sequences, roughly 15% being singletons. The table lists this clonotype with many counts. Its antigen is not identified. There are 15 residues in the CDR3. With 5 bases removed from V and 0 bases from J, the gap between germline ends came to 13 bases. The sequence came from a male donor with ankylosing spondylitis or in good health (not recorded which). Sequenced input: blood, either unsorted or a sorted T cell fraction (not recorded which). The rearrangement links TRBV12-3 or TRBV12-4 to TRBJ1-1, with TRBD1 as a possible D gene (6 bases). The CDR3 here is CASSPRQVLNTEAFF. Written as DNA, the CDR3 is TGTGCCAGCAGTCCACGACAGGTTCTGAACACTGAAGCTTTCTTT.